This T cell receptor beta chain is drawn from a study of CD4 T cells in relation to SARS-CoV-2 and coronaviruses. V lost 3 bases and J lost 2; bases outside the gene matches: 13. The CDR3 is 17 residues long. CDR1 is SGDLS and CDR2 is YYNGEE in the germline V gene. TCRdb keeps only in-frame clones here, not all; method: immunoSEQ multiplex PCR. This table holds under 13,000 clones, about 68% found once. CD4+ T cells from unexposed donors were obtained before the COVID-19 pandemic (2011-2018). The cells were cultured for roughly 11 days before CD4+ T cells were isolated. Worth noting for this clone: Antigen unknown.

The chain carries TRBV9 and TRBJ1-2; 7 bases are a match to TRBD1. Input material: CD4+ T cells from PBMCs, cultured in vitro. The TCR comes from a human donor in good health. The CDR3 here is CASSAPYTGAGNYGYTF. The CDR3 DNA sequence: TGTGCCAGCAGCGCCCCGTACACAGGGGCGGGCAACTATGGCTACACCTTC.